Presented here are 31 T cell receptor beta chains from one specimen sequenced in a study of Graves' ophthalmopathy and Graves' hyperthyroidism. Amplification from RNA transcripts yielded the TCR beta CDR3 regions. In the first round, RT-PCR was carried out with HTBI primers, and a multiplex PCR formed the second round. One entry per CDR3 protein results from TCRdb running MiXCR on the multiplex PCR reads. The sample lists 300,000 to 450,000 distinct CDR3 sequences; approximately 17% were seen once. The sequenced sample was peripheral blood. The receptors come from an adult woman with stable Graves' hyperthyroidism.

V and J are TRBV6-1 and TRBJ1-5, with D possibly being TRBD1 (5 bases). This CDR3 has 13 amino acids. Germline V gene sequence: CDR1 MNHNS, CDR2 SASEGT. V was shortened by 7 bases and J by 5 bases, with 12 bases between the two germline ends. Written as DNA, the CDR3 is TGTGCCAGCACCCAGGGAAAGCATCAGCCCCAGCATTTT. Translated, it gives CASTQGKHQPQHF.

This clonotype was detected many times. V gene TRBV4-1 combines with J gene TRBJ1-1; 7 bases align to TRBD1. The germline gives CDR1 MGHRA, CDR2 YSYEKL. V lost 4 bases and J lost 1; bases outside the gene matches: 12. This CDR3 contains 17 residues. The CDR3 bases are TGCGCCAGCAGCCTTCCCGTCCGGGGACAGAAGAACACTGAAGCTTTCTTT. As protein: CASSLPVRGQKNTEAFF.

V is TRBV28 and J is TRBJ2-7, with D perhaps TRBD2 (6 bases). Germline V CDR1 and CDR2: MDHEN, SYDVKM. This CDR3 has 14 residues. Trimming took off 5 bases at V and 5 bases at J, with 16 bases between the two ends. CDR3 sequence reads: CASSVLAYDNEQYF. The CDR3 DNA reads as TGTGCCAGCAGTGTGCTAGCGTACGACAACGAGCAGTACTTC.

Many counts were recorded for this clonotype. This rearrangement joins TRBV20-1 to TRBJ1-5; D uncertain. CDR1 and CDR2 from the germline V gene are DFQATT and SNEGSKA (reference sequence). Trimming stripped 3 bases from V and 4 bases from J, with 7 bases between. The CDR3 loop spans 12 amino acids. The CDR3 DNA reads as TGCAGTGCTAGTATTCCGAATCAGCCCCAGCATTTT. This encodes CSASIPNQPQHF.

V is TRBV11-2 and J is TRBJ2-7; D may correspond to TRBD1 or TRBD2 (5 bases each). Germline V gene lookup returns CDR1 SGHAT and CDR2 FQNNGV. V lost 6 bases, J lost 3 bases, and 21 bases lay in between. The CDR3 has 16 residues. The CDR3 DNA sequence: TGTGCCAGCAGTTTGGGGGTGGGGATCCTTCGCTACGAGCAGTACTTC. It yields the protein CASSLGVGILRYEQYF.

The V call is TRBV6-1, the J call TRBJ1-2, with a possible D match to TRBD1 (5 bases). The CDR3 contains 14 residues. Trimming stripped 6 bases from V and 7 bases from J, with 18 bases between. The germline CDR1 and CDR2 sequences are MNHNS and SASEGT. The CDR3 nucleotides read TGTGCCAGCAGACCTTTTGGGACTCTAAGTGGCTACACCTTC. Residues: CASRPFGTLSGYTF.

This clonotype occurred many times. The V call is TRBV11-3, the J call TRBJ1-2; 7 nucleotides match TRBD1. Losses at the gene ends were 5 bases for V and 2 bases for J; bases not matched to a gene: 14. Germline CDR1 reads SGHNT; CDR2 reads YENEEA. This CDR3 is built from 17 residues. CDR3 sequence (DNA): TGTGCCAGCAGCGCCCTTCGCACGACAGGGTGGAACTATGGCTACACCTTC. Translating it yields CASSALRTTGWNYGYTF.

This clonotype was detected many times. CDR3 loop: CASSLPGAQTYEQYF. The CDR3 DNA is TGTGCCAGCAGTTTGCCGGGGGCCCAAACCTACGAGCAGTACTTC. The chain uses TRBV28 and TRBJ2-7; D is tentatively TRBD1 or TRBD2 (6 bases each). CDR3 length equals 15 residues. Trimming stripped 3 bases from V and 2 bases from J, with 14 bases between. The V gene's germline CDR1 is MDHEN and CDR2 SYDVKM.

The genes are TRBV20-1 and TRBJ2-2; a possible D gene is TRBD1 (6 bases). Germline V gene lookup returns CDR1 DFQATT and CDR2 SNEGSKA (reference sequence). With 0 bases removed from V and 0 bases from J, the gap between germline ends came to 11 bases. The CDR3 has 16 residues. The CDR3, as DNA: TGCAGTGCTAGAGACCGGACAGCGGCGAACACCGGGGAGCTGTTTTTT. Translation: CSARDRTAANTGELFF.

This clonotype was seen many times. The V gene is TRBV20-1, the J gene TRBJ1-1, with D hard to call. The germline V and J ends were trimmed by 6 bases and 4 bases, with 18 bases remaining between them. Per the germline V gene, CDR1 is DFQATT and CDR2 is SNEGSKA (reference sequence). The CDR3 consists of 14 residues. The CDR3 DNA sequence: TGCAGTGCAAAAGCGGACCCTGCAGTCACTGAAGCTTTCTTT. Residues: CSAKADPAVTEAFF.

V usage is TRBV7-3 and J usage is TRBJ2-2, with 11 bases lining up with TRBD2. The CDR3 loop spans 19 amino acids. Germline V CDR1 and CDR2: SGHTA, FQGTGA. The V and J ends lost 1 base and 6 bases, in that order; junction bases with no gene match: 13. DNA for the CDR3: TGTGCCAGCAGCTTAATCGGCGTAGCGGGAGGGTTCGGGCCCGGGGAGCTGTTTTTT. Translating gives CASSLIGVAGGFGPGELFF.

This clonotype was recorded at least ten times. V is TRBV6-5 and J is TRBJ2-7; possibly TRBD1 or TRBD2 for D (5 bases each). Germline values: CDR1 MNHEY, CDR2 SVGAGI. Trimming took off 2 bases at V and 5 bases at J, with 13 bases between the two ends. CDR3 length equals 14 residues. This chain's CDR3 is CASSYRVGGNEQYF. CDR3 nucleotides: TGTGCCAGCAGTTACCGCGTTGGGGGAAACGAGCAGTACTTC.

This clonotype was counted at least ten times. V gene TRBV11-2 combines with J gene TRBJ2-7, with D unclear. The V gene's germline CDR1 is SGHAT and CDR2 FQNNGV. The CDR3 runs to 13 residues. Trimming left V 0 bases short and J 3 bases short, with 6 bases between. CDR3 protein: CASSLDTSYEQYF. The CDR3, as DNA: TGTGCCAGCAGCTTAGACACAAGCTACGAGCAGTACTTC.

This clonotype has a count of ten or more. This sequence joins TRBV28 and TRBJ2-5; TRBD1 agrees at 8 bases. Germline V CDR1 and CDR2: MDHEN, SYDVKM. This CDR3 spans 16 amino acids. V trimming: 2 bases; J trimming: 5 bases; junction bases outside the gene matches: 10. DNA for the CDR3: TGTGCCAGCAGTTTAGCCGCAGGGGGCGCTTTGGAGACCCAGTACTTC. It codes for CASSLAAGGALETQYF.

This clonotype was recorded many times. This chain links TRBV2 with TRBJ1-3, with TRBD1 matching 9 bases. Trimming removed 6 bases from V and 7 bases from J; junction bases left unmatched: 4. Germline CDR1 is SNHLY and CDR2 is FYNNEI. This CDR3 region has 13 residues. The CDR3: CASRRDRANTIYF. DNA of the CDR3: TGTGCCAGCAGGAGGGACAGGGCGAACACCATATATTTT.

The rearrangement joins TRBV18 to TRBJ1-5; the D is unclear. The germline V gene encodes CDR1 KGHSH and CDR2 LQKENI. V was cut by 2 bases and J by 3 bases, with 5 bases left in between. The CDR3 extends over 13 amino acids. Written as DNA, the CDR3 is TGTGCCAGCTCACCAACGGCCAATCAGCCCCAGCATTTT. Translating it yields CASSPTANQPQHF.

Ten or more counts support this clonotype. The J gene is TRBJ2-7, the V gene TRBV6-5; TRBD2 agrees at 9 bases. This CDR3 region has 12 residues. Per germline, CDR1 MNHEY and CDR2 SVGAGI. V lost 8 bases to trimming and J lost 4 bases; unmatched junction nucleotides: 3. This CDR3 reads CASAGGGYEQYF. Here the CDR3 DNA reads TGTGCCAGCGCGGGGGGGGGGTACGAGCAGTACTTC.

There are many counts of this clonotype. V gene TRBV20-1 combines with J gene TRBJ1-1; D might be TRBD1 (6 bases). The CDR3 sequence is 16 residues long. V was trimmed by 0 bases and J by 1 base, leaving 15 bases between them. Germline V gene sequence: CDR1 DFQATT, CDR2 SNEGSKA (reference sequence). Here the CDR3 DNA reads TGCAGTGCTAGAGATACAGGGTGGGAGGAGAACACTGAAGCTTTCTTT. Protein sequence: CSARDTGWEENTEAFF.

This clonotype was counted ten times or more. As DNA, the CDR3 is TGTGCCAGCAGCCCACGGTCCGAAGAGACCCAGTACTTC. Translating gives CASSPRSEETQYF. The chain employs TRBV7-9 and TRBJ2-5; no reliable D call. Germline loops: CDR1 SEHNR, CDR2 FQNEAQ (reference sequence). CDR3 size: 13 residues. The V gene lost 5 bases and the J gene lost 3 bases, with 10 bases spanning the gap.

This clonotype was counted at least ten times. V usage is TRBV6-5 and J usage is TRBJ1-6; no clear D gene. Germline loops: CDR1 MNHEY, CDR2 SVGAGI. The CDR3 is 14 residues long. V lost 3 bases and J lost 9, with 12 bases in between. In DNA, the CDR3 is TGTGCCAGCAGTTATATGGATATCGGTTCACCCCTCCACTTT. This gives the protein CASSYMDIGSPLHF.

To note about this clonotype: Just one base apart from a much larger clone, this may be a read error. The rearrangement links TRBV6-2 or TRBV6-3 to TRBJ2-2; the D gene is possibly TRBD2 (5 bases). This CDR3 is 15 amino acids long. CDR1 and CDR2 (germline): MNHEY, SVGEGT. The CDR3 bases are TGTGCCAGCAGTTACTGGGAAGCGAACACCGGGGAGCTGTGTTTT. This sequence encodes CASSYWEANTGELCF.

This clonotype was recorded many times. The rearrangement joins TRBV11-2 to TRBJ1-2, with D uncertain. This CDR3 contains 15 residues. V dropped 5 bases and J dropped 4 bases, with 17 bases sitting between them. Germline V gene data show CDR1 as SGHAT and CDR2 as FQNNGV. The CDR3 here is CASSDLAAGLYGYTF. CDR3 DNA: TGTGCCAGCAGCGACCTTGCGGCAGGTCTCTATGGCTACACCTTC.

The chain recombines TRBV29-1 with TRBJ2-7; possibly TRBD1 for D (6 bases). Per the germline V gene, CDR1 is SQVTM and CDR2 is ANQGSEA. The CDR3 runs 15 residues. V gave up 4 bases and J gave up 4 bases, with 20 bases separating them. CDR3 nucleotide sequence: TGCAGCGTTGTCCTCCCGGGACATTCGCCGTACGAGCAGTACTTC. Translation: CSVVLPGHSPYEQYF.

This clonotype was seen ten or more times. The chain employs TRBV28 and TRBJ2-7; D remains ambiguous. The CDR3 covers 14 residues. V was shortened by 4 bases and J by 0 bases, with 10 bases between the two germline ends. Germline CDR1 MDHEN, CDR2 SYDVKM. CDR3 DNA sequence: TGTGCCAGCAGTTGGACCGAGAGCTCCTACGAGCAGTACTTC. This gives the protein CASSWTESSYEQYF.

This clonotype was counted only a few times. The V call is TRBV20-1, the J call TRBJ1-5; tentative D call: TRBD1 (6 bases). Germline V gene data show CDR1 as DFQATT and CDR2 as SNEGSKA (reference sequence). V shed 1 base and J shed 0 bases, with 13 bases lying between them. The CDR3 spans 16 residues. CDR3 sequence (DNA): TGCAGTGCTAGAGTTGAGGGGGGACTTAGCAATCAGCCCCAGCATTTT. As protein: CSARVEGGLSNQPQHF.

The chain combines TRBV28 with TRBJ2-2; D is uncertain. Germline V CDR1 and CDR2: MDHEN, SYDVKM. Trimming removed 5 bases at V and 4 bases at J, with 8 bases between. The CDR3 loop spans 13 amino acids. The CDR3 region is CASSPRPTGELFF. DNA for the CDR3: TGTGCCAGCAGTCCCCGACCCACCGGGGAGCTGTTTTTT.

This clonotype was observed many times. V usage is TRBV28 and J usage is TRBJ1-2; the D gene is possibly TRBD1 (5 bases). The CDR3 has 14 residues. V dropped 5 bases and J dropped 10 bases, with 20 bases sitting between them. Germline V gene data show CDR1 as MDHEN and CDR2 as SYDVKM. The CDR3 loop is CASSPRRGAGAYTF. The CDR3 DNA sequence: TGTGCCAGCAGTCCCAGGCGGGGCGCGGGAGCCTACACCTTC.

This chain joins TRBV6-5 and TRBJ2-2; D not certain. This CDR3 spans 13 amino acids. Trimming cost V 4 bases and J 7 bases, with 10 bases left between them. CDR1 MNHEY and CDR2 SVGAGI come from the germline V gene. DNA for the CDR3: TGTGCCAGCAGTTCCCCGGTTGGCGGGGAGCTGTTTTTT. Its protein is CASSSPVGGELFF.

This clonotype appeared a few times. The V call is TRBV30, the J call TRBJ1-6, with D possibly TRBD1 on 5 matching bases. Germline CDR1 and CDR2: GTSNPN and SVGIG (reference sequence). The CDR3 contains 16 residues. The ends were cut back, 1 base at V and 4 bases at J, with 14 bases in the middle. CDR3 sequence: CAWSASRGRYNSPLHF. For the CDR3, the DNA is TGTGCCTGGAGTGCCTCCCGGGGACGGTATAATTCACCCCTCCACTTT.

This clonotype was observed a handful of times. A much larger clone sits a single nucleotide away, making a read error possible. This chain connects TRBV11-2 to TRBJ2-2; D assignment may be TRBD1 or TRBD2 (6 bases each). CDR3 length: 13 amino acids. The V gene's germline CDR1 is SGHAT and CDR2 FQNNGV. The DNA for the CDR3 is TGTGTCAGCGGAGGGGGTAGGACCGGGGAGCTGTTTTTT. Amino acid sequence: CVSGGGRTGELFF.

The J gene is TRBJ2-7, the V gene TRBV5-1; D possibly corresponds to TRBD1 (5 bases). Trimming shortened V by 0 bases and J by 4 bases, and 14 bases separated the two germline ends. This CDR3 is 15 amino acids long. The germline gives CDR1 SGHRS, CDR2 YFSETQ. The CDR3 here is CASSLAPTELYEQYF. CDR3 nucleotide sequence: TGCGCCAGCAGCTTGGCCCCGACAGAATTATACGAGCAGTACTTC.